This entry lists 27 T cell receptor beta chains sequenced from one sample in a study of spatial heterogeneity in lung cancer. Specified time point: sample taken at primary tumor resection. Unsorted samples of tumor, nontumor lung or frozen PBMC had their whole RNA sequenced. TCRdb called the 5' RACE reads again in MiXCR, with one record for every CDR3 protein. Found here are about 600 distinct CDR3 sequences, 84% of them singletons; the top ten hold 9.6%. Specimen: PBMCs, collected at surgery. Receptors originate from a female donor with early-stage non-small cell lung cancer.

On this clonotype: For a library built for alpha chains, this beta chain is a stray read; little rests on its size. The chain joins TRBV6-6 to TRBJ1-1, with a tentative D call TRBD1 (6 bases). Germline assignment: CDR1 MNHNY and CDR2 SVGAGI (reference sequence). The CDR3 has 15 amino acids. Deletions cut 5 bases from V and 1 base from J, with 14 bases between. CDR3 protein: CASSIRQAENTEAFF. Written as DNA, the CDR3 is TGTGCCAGCAGTATTCGACAGGCGGAGAACACTGAAGCTTTCTTT.

Points on this clonotype: This beta chain was picked up by a library intended for alpha chains and is off target, so its count carries little meaning. The rearrangement joins TRBV7-9 to TRBJ2-3; 7 nucleotides agree with TRBD1. The V gene end was trimmed by 1 base and the J gene end by 4 bases; junction bases not matched to a gene: 5. This CDR3 region has 15 residues. CDR1 and CDR2 from the germline V gene are SEHNR and FQNEAQ (reference sequence). The CDR3 sequence: CASSLVTGLADTQYF. CDR3 bases: TGTGCCAGCAGCTTAGTGACAGGGCTTGCAGATACGCAGTATTTT. Looking up the rest from reference TRBV7-9 and TRBJ2-3 gives the full variable domain: DTGVSQNPRHKITKRGQNVTFRCDPISEHNRLYWYRQTLGQGPEFLTYFQNEAQLEKSRLLSDRFSAERPKGSFSTLEIQRTEQGDSAMYLCASSLVTGLADTQYFGPGTRLTVL.

About this clonotype itself: A library prepared for alpha chains yielded this beta chain as an off-target read; its size is of little meaning. J is TRBJ2-1 and V is TRBV21-1; TRBD1 reflects the table's D call only, with no check against the DNA. TRBV21-1 is an annotated pseudogene. The CDR3 spans 18 residues. The CDR3 DNA is TGTGCCAGCAGCAATGCGGGGACATCTTTTTACTCCTACAATGAGCAGTTCTTC. This codes for CASSNAGTSFYSYNEQFF.

This clonotype was observed a handful of times. This beta chain is an unintended read in a library built for alpha chains; its size means little. V and J are TRBV15 and TRBJ2-5; D unclear. The V end was cut by 1 base, the J end by 1 base, with 4 bases between. Germline lookup yields CDR1 LNHNV and CDR2 YYDKDF (reference sequence). The length of the CDR3 is 13 residues. This chain's CDR3 is CATSRVPQETQYF. CDR3 DNA: TGTGCCACCAGCAGAGTCCCCCAAGAGACCCAGTACTTC. The full variable domain, its missing parts supplied by reference TRBV15 and TRBJ2-5, is DAMVIQNPRYQVTQFGKPVTLSCSQTLNHNVMYWYQQKSSQAPKLLFHYYDKDFNNEADTPDNFQSRRPNTSFCFLDIRSPGLGDTAMYLCATSRVPQETQYFGPGTRLLVL.

On this clonotype: The library was prepared for alpha chains; this beta chain is a stray read, so its frequency means little. The chain carries TRBV7-2 and TRBJ2-1; the D gene is possibly TRBD1 (6 bases). V lost 7 bases, J lost 4 bases, and 11 bases lay in between. This CDR3 contains 13 residues. The germline V gene has CDR1 SGHTA and CDR2 FQGNSA. DNA for the CDR3: TGTGCCAGCACAGTCACAGGGTACAATGAGCAGTTCTTC. Translating it yields CASTVTGYNEQFF.

As regards this clonotype: A library made for alpha chains picked up this beta chain off target, so its size means little. This chain joins TRBV12-3 or TRBV12-4 and TRBJ2-5, with D perhaps TRBD2 (6 bases). Trimming took 4 bases from V and 1 from J, leaving 10 bases between them. This CDR3 spans 14 amino acids. CDR3 in DNA: TGTGCCAGCAGTTACGGGACTCTCCAAGAGACCCAGTACTTC. This encodes CASSYGTLQETQYF.

A note on this clonotype: This beta chain is a stray read from a library made for alpha chains; its abundance is not meaningful. The chain employs TRBV10-3 and TRBJ2-1; D uncertain. The germline V gene encodes CDR1 ENHRY and CDR2 SYGVKD. V lost 1 base, J lost 2 bases, and 6 bases lay in between. CDR3 length: 14 amino acids. DNA for the CDR3: TGTGCCATCAGTGAGTATGGGACCTACAATGAGCAGTTCTTC. Protein sequence: CAISEYGTYNEQFF.

About this clonotype: The library was built for alpha chains, so this beta chain is an off-target read and its size means little. V is TRBV7-2 and J is TRBJ2-1; TRBD1 might be the D (6 bases). Trimming took off 1 base at V and 15 bases at J, with 10 bases between the two ends. Looked up from germline, CDR1 is SGHTA and CDR2 is FQGNSA. The CDR3 is 11 residues long. Here the CDR3 reads CASSLGQVVFF. CDR3 in DNA: TGTGCCAGCAGCTTAGGACAGGTAGTGTTCTTC.

On this clonotype: Within a library made for alpha chains, this beta chain is off target, and its count is uninformative. This chain joins TRBV5-1 and TRBJ2-3, with 10 bases fitting TRBD2. J lost 6 bases, V lost 4 bases, and 14 bases had no gene match. CDR1 and CDR2 (germline): SGHRS, YFSETQ. This CDR3 comprises 17 residues. CDR3: CASSLLARAGGPDTQYF. The CDR3 DNA reads as TGCGCCAGCAGCCTGCTGGCTAGAGCGGGGGGGCCGGATACGCAGTATTTT.

In regard to this clonotype: Little can be read into the size of this beta chain, an off-target read in a library designed for alpha chains. The V gene is TRBV7-6, the J gene TRBJ1-2; tentatively, D is TRBD1 (6 bases). The V gene lost 6 bases and the J gene lost 7 bases, with 12 bases spanning the gap. Germline V gene data show CDR1 as SGHVS and CDR2 as FNYEAQ. The CDR3 has 12 residues. The CDR3 here is CASSQGTSGYTF. CDR3 in DNA: TGTGCCAGCAGTCAGGGGACATCTGGCTACACCTTC.

For this clonotype: This beta chain is an unintended read in a library built for alpha chains; its size means little. The chain joins TRBV25-1 to TRBJ2-2, with 7 bases lining up with TRBD2. The CDR3 runs to 15 residues. From germline, CDR1 is MGHDK and CDR2 SYGVNS. With 5 bases clipped from V and 3 bases from J, the junction kept 6 bases outside the gene matches. CDR3 region: CASSLAGLDTGELFF. The CDR3 coding sequence is TGTGCCAGCAGTTTAGCGGGTTTGGACACCGGGGAGCTGTTTTTT.

For this clonotype: This beta chain is a stray sequence in a library constructed for alpha chains; its clone size is not meaningful. The gene calls are TRBV12-3 or TRBV12-4 and TRBJ2-1; 11 bases align to TRBD1. After removal of 7 bases from V and 7 bases from J, the junction contained 9 bases not matched to a gene. This CDR3 has 15 amino acids. The CDR3: CASTPGQGDGNEQFF. DNA for the CDR3: TGTGCCAGCACCCCGGGACAGGGGGACGGAAATGAGCAGTTCTTC.

A remark on this clonotype: The library was prepared for alpha chains; this beta chain is a stray read, so its frequency means little. The rearrangement links TRBV6-2 or TRBV6-3 to TRBJ2-6, with a tentative D call TRBD1 (5 bases). CDR3 length equals 13 residues. The V end lost 9 bases, the J end lost 2 bases, and 8 bases lay between the germline ends. In germline, CDR1 is MNHEY, CDR2 SVGEGT. This CDR3 reads CASARAGANVLTF. The CDR3, as DNA: TGTGCCAGTGCCAGGGCTGGGGCCAACGTCCTGACTTTC.

Remarks on this clonotype: A library made for alpha chains picked up this beta chain off target, so its size means little. DNA of the CDR3: TGTGCCAGCAGCTCCGGACTACCCTACGAGCAGTACTTC. It codes for CASSSGLPYEQYF. The chain uses TRBV7-2 and TRBJ2-7; possibly TRBD2 for D (6 bases). V lost 4 bases and J 2 bases, leaving 9 bases between the germline ends. In germline, CDR1 is SGHTA, CDR2 FQGNSA. This CDR3 is built from 13 residues.

About this clonotype: This beta chain slipped into a library made for alpha chains as a stray read, so its size is not meaningful. J is TRBJ1-4 and V is TRBV30; D possibly corresponds to TRBD1 (6 bases). This CDR3 contains 15 residues. CDR1 is GTSNPN, CDR2 SVGIG, per germline (reference sequence). Trimming removed 4 bases at V and 5 bases at J, with 17 bases between. CDR3 bases: TGTGCCTGGAACCCGATCGGACAGACAAATGAAAAACTGTTTTTT. Protein product: CAWNPIGQTNEKLFF.

This clonotype has only a few counts. This beta chain is an off-target read within a library intended for alpha chains, so its frequency means little. CDR3 region: CASSNSFGANVLTF. Written as DNA, the CDR3 is TGCGCCAGCAGCAATAGCTTTGGGGCCAACGTCCTGACTTTC. The gene calls are TRBV5-1 and TRBJ2-6; no definite D call. Trimming pared 4 bases from V and 3 bases from J, leaving 8 bases between. The CDR3 loop spans 14 amino acids. The germline gives CDR1 SGHRS, CDR2 YFSETQ.

Comments on this clonotype: The junction departs from germline at one end; a sequencing error may be responsible. This beta chain is a stray read from a library made for alpha chains; its abundance is not meaningful. The chain combines TRBV7-6 with TRBJ1-1; TRBD1 might be the D (5 bases). This CDR3 region has 12 residues. Germline CDR1 SGHVS, CDR2 FNYEAQ. CDR3 residues: CASSSPTTVTDF. DNA for the CDR3: TGTGCCAGCAGCTCGCCGACGACAGTTACCGACTTT.

In regard to this clonotype: The library was designed around alpha chains, so this beta chain is a stray read whose abundance carries little weight. The chain joins TRBV12-3 or TRBV12-4 to TRBJ2-3; possible D gene TRBD1, 7 bases. The CDR3 loop spans 14 amino acids. Trimming left V 8 bases short and J 1 base short, with 13 bases between. CDR3 sequence (DNA): TGTGCCAGCGGGGGGACAGTTGGCACAGATACGCAGTATTTT. This gives the protein CASGGTVGTDTQYF.

Comment on this clonotype: The size of this beta chain means little, since it is a stray read in a library made for alpha chains. The chain combines TRBV20-1 with TRBJ1-2, with D possibly being TRBD1 (5 bases). This CDR3 comprises 13 residues. Germline-derived CDR1 and CDR2 are DFQATT and SNEGSKA (reference sequence). Trimming took off 5 bases at V and 8 bases at J, with 18 bases between the two ends. CDR3 amino acids: CSAPTQAGGGYTF. CDR3 sequence (DNA): TGCAGTGCTCCCACCCAAGCCGGGGGAGGCTACACCTTC.

Worth noting for this clonotype: Found in a library prepared for alpha chains, this beta chain is an off-target read, and its abundance has little meaning. CDR3 bases: TGCGCCAGCAGCCTCCTTTCCGATCAGCCCCAGCATTTT. Translation: CASSLLSDQPQHF. The rearrangement uses TRBV5-1 and TRBJ1-5; D remains ambiguous. The V gene lost 4 bases and the J gene lost 5 bases, with 10 bases spanning the gap. The CDR3 is 13 amino acids. Looked up from germline, CDR1 is SGHRS and CDR2 is YFSETQ.

A remark on this clonotype: This beta chain is an unintended read in a library built for alpha chains; its size means little. V and J are TRBV6-4 and TRBJ1-2; 9 nucleotides align to TRBD1. V trimming: 5 bases; J trimming: 7 bases; junction bases outside the gene matches: 11. This CDR3 has 15 residues. Germline V CDR1 and CDR2: MRHNA, SNTAGT. The CDR3 loop is CASSHPGTGIGGYTF. Here the CDR3 DNA reads TGTGCCAGCAGTCACCCTGGGACAGGGATCGGTGGCTACACCTTC.

This clonotype was detected only once. This beta chain appears as a stray read in a library generated for alpha chains; its size is not informative. This chain connects TRBV19 to TRBJ1-2; 9 nucleotides match TRBD1. Trimming removed 5 bases from V and 7 bases from J; junction bases left unmatched: 11. The CDR3 has 15 amino acids. Germline CDR1 LNHDA, CDR2 SQIVND (reference sequence). CDR3 protein: CASSAPGQGAGGYTF. The CDR3 bases are TGTGCCAGTAGTGCCCCGGGACAGGGAGCTGGTGGCTACACCTTC.

To note about this clonotype: This beta chain lies outside the target of a library built for alpha chains; its clone size means little. This chain links TRBV11-2 with TRBJ2-3, with D perhaps TRBD1 (7 bases). Looked up from germline, CDR1 is SGHAT and CDR2 is FQNNGV. V was cut by 0 bases and J by 3 bases, with 10 bases left in between. The CDR3 contains 15 residues. CDR3 region: CASSLDRGETDTQYF. The CDR3, as DNA: TGTGCCAGCAGCTTAGACAGGGGGGAGACAGATACGCAGTATTTT.

For this clonotype: Little can be read into the size of this beta chain, an off-target read in a library designed for alpha chains. This chain uses TRBV13 with TRBJ2-7; no reliable D call. Germline V CDR1 and CDR2: PRHDT, FYEKMQ (reference sequence). The CDR3 is 12 amino acids. The V and J ends lost 1 base and 6 bases respectively, with 7 bases between them. This CDR3 is CASSLVRSEQYF. Here the CDR3 DNA reads TGTGCCAGCAGCTTAGTTCGGAGCGAGCAGTACTTC.

Details on this clonotype: The library was built for alpha chains, so this beta chain is an off-target read and its size means little. V gene TRBV20-1 combines with J gene TRBJ2-3; either TRBD1 or TRBD2 may supply D (6 bases each). The germline V and J ends were trimmed by 6 bases and 8 bases, with 24 bases remaining between them. The germline CDR1 and CDR2 sequences are DFQATT and SNEGSKA (reference sequence). The CDR3 sequence is 15 residues long. This CDR3 is CSAPGGGAARLTQYF. The CDR3 DNA reads as TGCAGTGCCCCTGGGGGCGGGGCGGCACGTCTTACGCAGTATTTT.

Notes on this clonotype: As an off-target read in a library built for alpha chains, this beta chain has a frequency of little significance. CDR3 nucleotides: TGTGCCAGCAGTTCAACACTCGGGGGGGCCAGGGTCGCGTCAAATGAGCAGTTCTTC. Its translation: CASSSTLGGARVASNEQFF. The chain links TRBV27 to TRBJ2-1; 8 positions match TRBD2. Germline CDR1 reads MNHEY; CDR2 reads SMNVEV (reference sequence). V shed 4 bases, J shed 7 bases, and the junction held 21 bases outside the gene matches. The CDR3 loop spans 19 amino acids.

On this clonotype: This beta chain is off target for a library built for alpha chains, so its abundance means little. This chain joins TRBV12-3 or TRBV12-4 and TRBJ1-1; maybe TRBD1 (5 bases). V lost 5 bases to trimming and J lost 8 bases, with 21 bases between them. The CDR3 is 15 residues long. The CDR3 DNA is TGTGCCAGCAGTCCGAGACAGATCGGGGGACGGGAAGCTTTCTTT. Translation: CASSPRQIGGREAFF.